This T cell receptor beta chain appears in the sequencing data of a study of blood T cell repertoires in COVID-19. Looking at the study overall: From T cells, B-cell-depleted T cells, or PBMCs came the material, which was cDNA or gDNA.

In the original analysis: Quantification of nucleated cells was approximated via reference gene primer amplification. Profiled with immunoSEQ multiplex PCR; TCRdb holds only in-frame clones, not every one. The V and J calls and the clone size are those of that table, but D and trimming were determined from the DNA. This table holds roughly 230,000 clones, roughly 81% found once. Trimming stripped 10 bases from V and 8 bases from J, with 17 bases between. The CDR3 has 13 residues. CDR1 and CDR2 from the germline V gene are WNHNN and SYGVQD (reference sequence). The rearrangement joins TRBV10-1 to TRBJ1-4; D perhaps matches TRBD1 (6 bases). The sequence came from a man aged 40-49 years with acute or convalescent COVID-19. Sequencing used peripheral blood. CDR3 DNA: TGCGCCAAACCTCAGGGGTATGGGGAAAAACTGTTTTTT. Translated, it gives CAKPQGYGEKLFF.